The entry that follows covers one T cell receptor beta chain sequence. The CDR3 covers 16 residues. Germline V gene data show CDR1 as MDHEN and CDR2 as SYDVKM. The trim removed 3 bases at V and 3 bases at J, leaving 10 bases unmatched. The sample comes from a study of blood T cell repertoires in COVID-19. Study at large: PBMCs, B-cell-depleted T cells, or T cells provided the cDNA or gDNA that made up the material.

The authors' processing: Reference gene primer amplification gave estimated nucleated cell counts. TCRdb keeps only in-frame clones here, not all; method: immunoSEQ multiplex PCR. D and trimming were read from the DNA, whereas the V and J calls and clone size are those reported in that table. The sample shows about 310,000 clones, about 90% of them seen only once. Participants came from some 26 US areas, aged roughly 18 to 95 years. Participants' reported clinical history set cohort assignment. The sequence came from a young woman with acute COVID-19. Material for sequencing was PBMCs or T cells enriched from blood (not recorded which). This sequence joins TRBV28 and TRBJ1-1; 7 bases are a match to TRBD1. CDR3 in DNA: TGTGCCAGCAGTTTCGGGACAGCTCCTAGGGACACTGAAGCTTTCTTT. This sequence encodes CASSFGTAPRDTEAFF.